This T cell receptor (beta chain) came from a study of shared clonotypes between healthy human individuals. Overall study context: Donors had three CD4 naive, three CD4 memory, two CD8 naive and one CD8 memory plate apiece.

CDR1 is MDHEN and CDR2 is SYDVKM in the germline V gene. This CDR3 spans 16 amino acids. Trimming pared 7 bases from V and 2 bases from J, leaving 20 bases between. Data came from immunoSEQ multiplex PCR; TCRdb stores just in-frame clones and leaves some out. The repertoire holds approximately 1.4 million clones, with 95% to 99% as singletons. The sequencing input was naive CD4+ T cells sorted from blood. Subset: CD45RA+ positively selected. V and J are TRBV28 and TRBJ2-5, with D tentatively TRBD1 (5 bases). The receptor's source is a man aged 25-40 years in good health. The CDR3 loop is CASKQDDPGRQETQYF. The CDR3 nucleotides read TGTGCCAGCAAACAAGATGATCCAGGGCGACAAGAGACCCAGTACTTC. Full variable domain (outside the CDR3, taken from reference TRBV28 and TRBJ2-5): DVKVTQSSRYLVKRTGEKVFLECVQDMDHENMFWYRQDPGLGLRLIYFSYDVKMKEKGDIPEGYSVSREKKERFSLILESASTNQTSMYLCASKQDDPGRQETQYFGPGTRLLVL.